This T cell receptor (beta chain) is from a study of shared clonotypes between healthy human individuals. V gave up 5 bases and J gave up 0 bases, with 11 bases separating them. The germline gives CDR1 SEHNR, CDR2 FQNEAQ (reference sequence). This CDR3 spans 15 amino acids. Whole-study results and caveats: The authors expected sequencing depth to affect clonotype sharing among donors. Lower generation probabilities were found for non-shared clonotypes than for those shared by all four donors.

Positive CCR7 selection of CD45RO-negative cells yielded the naive CD8 cells, and terminally differentiated effector memory CD45RA+ cells were excluded. Clones were read by immunoSEQ multiplex PCR, and TCRdb kept only the in-frame ones, dropping some. The sample holds around 2,000,000 clones; 93% are singletons and the top ten take 1.5% to 2%. The sample holds one count of this clone. Its antigen is unknown. The sample was naive CD8+ T cells from PBMCs. The V call is TRBV7-9, the J call TRBJ1-5; D might be TRBD1 (5 bases). This receptor was identified in a man in his late teens or twenties in good health. Some clones in this sample may be carry-over from other donors' samples. The DNA for the CDR3 is TGTGCCAGCAGCATAGGGACCGCTAGCAATCAGCCCCAGCATTTT. This encodes CASSIGTASNQPQHF.